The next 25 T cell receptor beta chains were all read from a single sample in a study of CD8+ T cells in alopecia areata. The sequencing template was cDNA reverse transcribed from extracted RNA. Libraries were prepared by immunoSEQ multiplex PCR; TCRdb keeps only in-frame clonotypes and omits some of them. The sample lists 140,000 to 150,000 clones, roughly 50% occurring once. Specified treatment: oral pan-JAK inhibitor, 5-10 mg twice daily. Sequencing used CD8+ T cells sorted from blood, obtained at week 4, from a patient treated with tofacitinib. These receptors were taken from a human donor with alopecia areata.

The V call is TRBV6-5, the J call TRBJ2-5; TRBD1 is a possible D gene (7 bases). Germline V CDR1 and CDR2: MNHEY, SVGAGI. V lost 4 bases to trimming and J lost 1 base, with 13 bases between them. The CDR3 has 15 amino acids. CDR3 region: CASSSIRGAQETQYF. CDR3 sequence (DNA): TGTGCCAGCAGTTCGATCAGGGGGGCCCAAGAGACCCAGTACTTC.

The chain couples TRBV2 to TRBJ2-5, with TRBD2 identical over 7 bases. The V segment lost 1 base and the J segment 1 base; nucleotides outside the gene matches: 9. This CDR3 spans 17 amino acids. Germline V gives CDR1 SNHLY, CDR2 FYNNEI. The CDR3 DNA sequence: TGTGCCAGCAGTGAAGAAACCCTAGCGGAACTCCAAGAGACCCAGTACTTC. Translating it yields CASSEETLAELQETQYF.

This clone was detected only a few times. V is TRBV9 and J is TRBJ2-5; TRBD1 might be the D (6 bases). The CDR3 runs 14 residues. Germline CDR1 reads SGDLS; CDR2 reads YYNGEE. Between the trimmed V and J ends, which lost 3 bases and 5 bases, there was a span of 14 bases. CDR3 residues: CASSAEGGEETQYF. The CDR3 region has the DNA TGTGCCAGCAGCGCCGAAGGGGGTGAGGAGACCCAGTACTTC.

CDR3 protein: CASSSDGSETQYF. DNA of the CDR3: TGCGCCAGCAGCTCGGACGGGTCGGAGACCCAGTACTTC. J is TRBJ2-5 and V is TRBV5-1, with D hard to call. CDR1 and CDR2 (germline): SGHRS, YFSETQ. The CDR3 sequence is 13 residues long. V lost 3 bases, J lost 5 bases, and 11 bases lay in between.

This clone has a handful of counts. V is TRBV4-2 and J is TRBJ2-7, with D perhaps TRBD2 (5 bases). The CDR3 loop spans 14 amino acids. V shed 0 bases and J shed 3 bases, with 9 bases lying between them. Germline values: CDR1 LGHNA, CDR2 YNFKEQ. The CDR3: CASSQERALYEQYF. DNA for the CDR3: TGTGCCAGCAGCCAAGAGCGGGCACTCTACGAGCAGTACTTC.

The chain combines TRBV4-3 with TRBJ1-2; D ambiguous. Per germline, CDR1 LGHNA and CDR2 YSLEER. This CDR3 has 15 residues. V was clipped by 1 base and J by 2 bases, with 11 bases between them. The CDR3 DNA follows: TGCGCCAGCAGCCAAGTCGCGGGCAGCAACTATGGCTACACCTTC. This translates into CASSQVAGSNYGYTF.

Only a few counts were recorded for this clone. DNA for the CDR3: TGCAGCGTGACAGGGGGCGTGGATGGCTACACCTTC. This codes for CSVTGGVDGYTF. The chain is built from TRBV29-1 and TRBJ1-2, with TRBD1 identical over 10 bases. This CDR3 is 12 amino acids long. Trimming took 6 bases from V and 6 from J; bases not matched to a gene: 4. Germline CDR1 and CDR2: SQVTM and ANQGSEA.

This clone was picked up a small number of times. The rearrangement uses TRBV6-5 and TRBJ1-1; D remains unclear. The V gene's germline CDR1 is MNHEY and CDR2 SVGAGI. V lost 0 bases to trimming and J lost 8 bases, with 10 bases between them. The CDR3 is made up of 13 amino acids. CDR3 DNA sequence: TGTGCCAGCAGTTACTCTCCGGGTTGGGAAGCTTTCTTT. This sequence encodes CASSYSPGWEAFF.

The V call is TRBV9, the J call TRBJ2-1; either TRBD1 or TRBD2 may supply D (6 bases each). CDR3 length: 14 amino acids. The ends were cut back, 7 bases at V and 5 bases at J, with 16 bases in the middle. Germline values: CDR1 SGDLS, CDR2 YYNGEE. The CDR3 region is CASSGAGVHNEQFF. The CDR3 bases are TGTGCCAGCTCGGGGGCAGGGGTCCACAATGAGCAGTTCTTC.

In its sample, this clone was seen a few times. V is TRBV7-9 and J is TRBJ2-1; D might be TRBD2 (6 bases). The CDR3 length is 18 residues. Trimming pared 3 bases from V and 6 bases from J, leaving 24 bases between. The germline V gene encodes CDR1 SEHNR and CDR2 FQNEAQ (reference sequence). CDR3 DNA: TGTGCCAGCAGCTTGAGGGGTGGTTGGAACATGGAGGGCAATGAGCAGTTCTTC. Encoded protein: CASSLRGGWNMEGNEQFF.

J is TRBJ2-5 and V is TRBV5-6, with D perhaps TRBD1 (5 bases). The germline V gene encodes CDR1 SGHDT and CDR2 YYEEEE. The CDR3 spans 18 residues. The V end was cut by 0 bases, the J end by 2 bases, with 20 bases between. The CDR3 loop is CASSLDGWAGLLQETQYF. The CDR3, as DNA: TGTGCCAGCAGCTTGGACGGGTGGGCAGGGCTTCTGCAAGAGACCCAGTACTTC.

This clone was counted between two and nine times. The CDR3 coding sequence is TGTGCCAGCAGTTCCGAACTGGATATACCCTACGAGCAGTACTTC. Translation gives CASSSELDIPYEQYF. The chain recombines TRBV27 with TRBJ2-7; D is ambiguous. This CDR3 region has 15 residues. V was shortened by 4 bases and J by 2 bases, with 15 bases between the two germline ends. Germline loops: CDR1 MNHEY, CDR2 SMNVEV (reference sequence).

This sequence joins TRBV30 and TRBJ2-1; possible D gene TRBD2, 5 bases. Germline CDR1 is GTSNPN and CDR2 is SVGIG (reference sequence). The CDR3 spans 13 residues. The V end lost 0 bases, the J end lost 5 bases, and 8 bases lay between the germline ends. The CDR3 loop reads CAWSVVGDNEQFF. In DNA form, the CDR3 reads TGTGCCTGGAGTGTGGTCGGGGACAATGAGCAGTTCTTC.

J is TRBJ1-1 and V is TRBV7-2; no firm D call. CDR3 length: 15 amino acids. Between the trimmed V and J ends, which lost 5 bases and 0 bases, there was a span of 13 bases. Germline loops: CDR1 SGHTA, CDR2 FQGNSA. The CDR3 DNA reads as TGTGCCAGCAGCCCTGGGGTCCCCATGAACACTGAAGCTTTCTTT. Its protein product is CASSPGVPMNTEAFF.

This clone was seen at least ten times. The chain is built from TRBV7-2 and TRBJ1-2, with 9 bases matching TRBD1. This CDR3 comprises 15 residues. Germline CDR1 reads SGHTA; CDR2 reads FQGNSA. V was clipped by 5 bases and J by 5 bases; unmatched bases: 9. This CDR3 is CASSTSGTGLYGYTF. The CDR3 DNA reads TGTGCCAGCAGCACATCTGGGACAGGGTTATATGGCTACACCTTC. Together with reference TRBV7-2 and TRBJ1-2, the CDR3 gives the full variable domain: GAGVSQSPSNKVTEKGKDVELRCDPISGHTALYWYRQSLGQGLEFLIYFQGNSAPDKSGLPSDRFSAERTGGSVSTLTIQRTQQEDSAVYLCASSTSGTGLYGYTFGSGTRLTVV.

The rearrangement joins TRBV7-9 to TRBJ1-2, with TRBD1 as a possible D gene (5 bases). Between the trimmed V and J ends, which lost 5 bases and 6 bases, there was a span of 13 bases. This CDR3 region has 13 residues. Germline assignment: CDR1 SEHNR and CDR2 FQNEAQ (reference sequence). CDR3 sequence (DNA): TGTGCCAGCAGCGTTATGGGAGGGGATGGCTACACCTTC. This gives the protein CASSVMGGDGYTF.

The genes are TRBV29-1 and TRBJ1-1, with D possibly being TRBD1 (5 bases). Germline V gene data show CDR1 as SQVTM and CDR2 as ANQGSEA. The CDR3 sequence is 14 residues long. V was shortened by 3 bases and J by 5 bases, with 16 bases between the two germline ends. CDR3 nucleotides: TGCAGCGTTGACCACCCTGGTGGGGGGACTGAAGCTTTCTTT. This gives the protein CSVDHPGGGTEAFF.

CDR3 DNA sequence: TGTGCCAGCAGTTTATCCGGGAACCAAGAGACCCAGTACTTC. This codes for CASSLSGNQETQYF. This sequence joins TRBV27 and TRBJ2-5; perhaps TRBD2 as D (5 bases). There are 14 residues in the CDR3. Per the germline V gene, CDR1 is MNHEY and CDR2 is SMNVEV (reference sequence). Trimming pared 0 bases from V and 0 bases from J, leaving 5 bases between.

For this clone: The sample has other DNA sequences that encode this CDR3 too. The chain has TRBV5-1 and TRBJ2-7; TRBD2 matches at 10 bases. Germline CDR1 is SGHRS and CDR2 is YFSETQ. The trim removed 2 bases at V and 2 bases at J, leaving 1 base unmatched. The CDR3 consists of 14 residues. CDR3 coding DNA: TGCGCCAGCAGCTTTAGCGGGGGGACCTACGAGCAGTACTTC. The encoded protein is CASSFSGGTYEQYF.

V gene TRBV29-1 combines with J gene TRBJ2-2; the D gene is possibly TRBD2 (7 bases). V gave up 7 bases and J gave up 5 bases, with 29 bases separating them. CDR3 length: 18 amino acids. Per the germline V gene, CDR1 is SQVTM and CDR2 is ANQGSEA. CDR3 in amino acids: CSAGGWRDNPDSTGELFF. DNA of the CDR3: TGCAGCGCCGGGGGGTGGAGGGACAACCCGGACAGTACCGGGGAGCTGTTTTTT.

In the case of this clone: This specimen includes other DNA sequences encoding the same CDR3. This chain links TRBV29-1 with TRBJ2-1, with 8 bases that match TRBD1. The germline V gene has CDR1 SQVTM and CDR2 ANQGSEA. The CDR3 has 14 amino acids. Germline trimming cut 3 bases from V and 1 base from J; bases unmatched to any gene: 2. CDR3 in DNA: TGCAGCGTTGAGGACAGGGAATCCTACAATGAGCAGTTCTTC. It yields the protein CSVEDRESYNEQFF.

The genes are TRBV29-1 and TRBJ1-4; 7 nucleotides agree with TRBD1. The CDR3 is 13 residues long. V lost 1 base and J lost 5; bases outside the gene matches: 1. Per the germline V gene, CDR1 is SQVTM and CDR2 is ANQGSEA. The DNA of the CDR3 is TGCAGCGTTGAAGCAGGGGGGAATGAAAAACTGTTTTTT. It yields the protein CSVEAGGNEKLFF.

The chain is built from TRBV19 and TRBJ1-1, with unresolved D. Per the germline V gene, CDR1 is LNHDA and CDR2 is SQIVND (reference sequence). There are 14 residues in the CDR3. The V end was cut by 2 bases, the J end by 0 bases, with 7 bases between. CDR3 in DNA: TGTGCCAGTAGTATAACAGAGATGAACACTGAAGCTTTCTTT. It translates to CASSITEMNTEAFF.

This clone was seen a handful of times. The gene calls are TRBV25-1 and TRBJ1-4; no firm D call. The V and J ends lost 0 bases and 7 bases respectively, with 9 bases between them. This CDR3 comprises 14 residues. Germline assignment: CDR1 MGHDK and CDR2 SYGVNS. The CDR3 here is CASSEYGEGEKLFF. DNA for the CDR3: TGTGCCAGCAGTGAATACGGGGAGGGTGAAAAACTGTTTTTT.

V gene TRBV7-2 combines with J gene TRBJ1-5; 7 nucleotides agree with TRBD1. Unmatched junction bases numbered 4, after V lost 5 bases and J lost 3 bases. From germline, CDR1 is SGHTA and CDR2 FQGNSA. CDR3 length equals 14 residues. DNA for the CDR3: TGTGCCAGCAGCGACGGGACAGTCAATCAGCCCCAGCATTTT. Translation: CASSDGTVNQPQHF. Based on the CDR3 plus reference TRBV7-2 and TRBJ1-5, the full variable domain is GAGVSQSPSNKVTEKGKDVELRCDPISGHTALYWYRQSLGQGLEFLIYFQGNSAPDKSGLPSDRFSAERTGGSVSTLTIQRTQQEDSAVYLCASSDGTVNQPQHFGDGTRLSIL.